A selection of T cell receptor beta chains follows, all from one sample in a study of blood T cell repertoires in COVID-19. Using immunoSEQ multiplex PCR, the repertoire was profiled, and TCRdb retains in-frame clones only, with some absent. The table shows roughly 79,000 clones, with about 87% occurring only once. The sample was peripheral blood. All receptors come from a man aged 50-59 years with active COVID-19. CDR3s include the opening cysteine and the closing phenylalanine or tryptophan. D genes are given only for firm matches. A row's size may be missing; if present it is once, few, many or a size class.

CASGGGGPLNTQYF,TGTGCCAGCGGCGGGGGGGGCCCCCTGAATACGCAGTATTTT,TRBJ2-3,NA,TRBV6-4,TRBD2
CASRGDTVGPQHF,TGTGCCAGCAGGGGGGACACGGTGGGGCCCCAGCATTTT,TRBJ1-5,NA,TRBV6-5,NA
CASTHARDRAVDGYTF,TGTGCCAGCACCCACGCCCGGGACAGAGCTGTGGATGGCTACACCTTC,TRBJ1-2,NA,TRBV7-6,TRBD1
CASSFTGPARAFF,TGTGCCAGCAGTTTCACAGGGCCCGCTCGCGCTTTCTTT,TRBJ1-1,NA,TRBV12-3/TRBV12-4,NA
CASSLVSGDQPQHF,TGTGCCAGCAGCTTAGTGAGCGGGGATCAGCCCCAGCATTTT,TRBJ1-5,few,TRBV7-8,NA
CASSRGRVEKLFF,TGTGCCAGCAGCCGGGGGAGGGTTGAAAAACTGTTTTTT,TRBJ1-4,NA,TRBV14,NA
CASSQSIAGADERNTGELFF,TGTGCCAGCAGCCAGTCTATAGCGGGGGCCGATGAACGGAACACCGGGGAGCTGTTTTTT,TRBJ2-2,NA,TRBV3-1/TRBV3-2,TRBD2
CASSSYINEQFF,TGTGCCAGCAGTTCCTATATTAATGAGCAGTTCTTC,TRBJ2-1,NA,TRBV27,NA
CASSPSGGLNKKLFF,TGTGCCAGCTCACCGTCTGGGGGACTAAACAAAAAACTGTTTTTT,TRBJ1-4,NA,TRBV18,NA
CASSPPSTGGAYGYTF,TGTGCCAGCTCACCACCGTCCACAGGGGGCGCCTATGGCTACACCTTC,TRBJ1-2,NA,TRBV18,TRBD1
CASSVETASSGNTIYF,TGTGCCAGCAGCGTAGAGACTGCGAGCTCTGGAAACACCATATATTTT,TRBJ1-3,once,TRBV9,NA
CASSSPGRSYEQYF,TGTGCCAGCAGTTCCCCAGGGAGGTCCTACGAGCAGTACTTC,TRBJ2-7,NA,TRBV27,NA
CASRLWPSGMDEQFF,TGCGCCAGCAGATTATGGCCTAGCGGGATGGATGAGCAGTTCTTC,TRBJ2-1,NA,TRBV5-1,TRBD2
CASSARTSGSSAGVELFF,TGTGCCAGCAGTGCCCGGACTAGCGGGAGTTCAGCGGGAGTGGAGCTGTTTTTT,TRBJ2-2,NA,TRBV6-1,TRBD2
CASSGQGGRYGYTF,TGTGCCAGCAGTGGACAGGGCGGGCGGTATGGCTACACCTTC,TRBJ1-2,NA,TRBV27,TRBD1
CASSYGRSYNSPLHF,TGTGCCAGCAGCTACGGGAGGTCCTATAATTCACCCCTCCACTTT,TRBJ1-6,NA,TRBV11-3,NA
CASSSFDSRETQYF,TGTGCCAGCAGCTCTTTCGACAGCAGAGAGACCCAGTACTTC,TRBJ2-5,NA,TRBV7-2,NA
CASSQQDRMHQPQHF,TGTGCCAGCAGCCAGCAGGACAGGATGCATCAGCCCCAGCATTTT,TRBJ1-5,NA,TRBV5-6,TRBD1
CASSRTSGPSYEQYF,TGTGCCAGCAGTCGCACTAGCGGGCCATCTTACGAGCAGTACTTC,TRBJ2-7,NA,TRBV7-2,TRBD2
CATSSYTSGRRGEQFF,TGTGCCACCAGCAGCTATACTAGCGGGAGGCGGGGTGAGCAGTTCTTC,TRBJ2-1,NA,TRBV15,TRBD2
CSASSARSIGELFF,TGCAGTGCTAGTTCGGCCAGGTCGATCGGGGAGCTGTTTTTT,TRBJ2-2,NA,TRBV20-1,NA
CASSYQRAGQYF,TGTGCCAGCAGTTACCAGAGGGCAGGGCAGTACTTC,TRBJ2-7,NA,TRBV6-5,NA
CASSFEFGVASGSSYEQYF,TGCGCCAGCAGCTTTGAATTTGGGGTGGCTAGCGGGAGCTCCTACGAGCAGTACTTC,TRBJ2-7,NA,TRBV5-1,TRBD2
CASSPGGTGMNGYTF,TGTGCCAGCTCACCCGGGGGGACAGGGATGAATGGCTACACCTTC,TRBJ1-2,NA,TRBV18,TRBD1
CATDSDRRQPQHF,TGTGCCACGGATTCGGACAGGCGTCAGCCCCAGCATTTT,TRBJ1-5,NA,TRBV15,TRBD1
CASSLSDYQKGRTNQPQHF,TGTGCCAGCAGCTTATCGGACTACCAGAAAGGACGGACCAATCAGCCCCAGCATTTT,TRBJ1-5,NA,TRBV7-8,NA
CASSIPGSGSNQPQHF,TGTGCCAGTAGTATTCCCGGGTCAGGGAGCAATCAGCCCCAGCATTTT,TRBJ1-5,NA,TRBV19,NA
CASSATSGGVSYNEQFF,TGTGCCAGCAGCGCGACTAGCGGGGGGGTATCCTACAATGAGCAGTTCTTC,TRBJ2-1,NA,TRBV9,TRBD2
CASSSPSRDTGELFF,TGTGCCAGCAGTTCCCCCTCCAGGGACACCGGGGAGCTGTTTTTT,TRBJ2-2,NA,TRBV6-5,NA
CASSKPSGRPPDTQYF,TGTGCCAGCAGTAAACCTAGCGGGAGGCCCCCCGATACGCAGTATTTT,TRBJ2-3,NA,TRBV5-4,TRBD2
CASSLIGTGNTEAFF,TGTGCCAGCAGCTTAATAGGGACAGGGAACACTGAAGCTTTCTTT,TRBJ1-1,once,TRBV11-2,TRBD1
CASSAQPGNQPQHF,TGTGCCAGCAGCGCCCAACCGGGCAATCAGCCCCAGCATTTT,TRBJ1-5,NA,TRBV7-2,NA
CASKRGTTEAFF,TGTGCCAGCAAGCGAGGAACCACTGAAGCTTTCTTT,TRBJ1-1,NA,TRBV6-5,NA
CASSDPGFEPQHF,TGTGCCAGCAGCGATCCGGGGTTTGAGCCCCAGCATTTT,TRBJ1-5,NA,TRBV7-8,NA
CASSLDLWVGGNRDRYEQYF,TGTGCCAGCAGCTTAGATCTTTGGGTAGGTGGGAACAGGGATCGCTACGAGCAGTACTTC,TRBJ2-7,NA,TRBV11-3,NA
CASSGGVFGSYEQYF,TGTGCCAGCAGTGGGGGGGTTTTCGGTTCCTACGAGCAGTACTTC,TRBJ2-7,NA,TRBV28,TRBD2
CASTRGPATEAFF,TGTGCCAGCACCAGGGGGCCGGCCACTGAAGCTTTCTTT,TRBJ1-1,NA,TRBV3-1/TRBV3-2,TRBD1
CAWTDGQANTEAFF,TGTGCCTGGACCGACGGACAAGCGAACACTGAAGCTTTCTTT,TRBJ1-1,NA,TRBV30,NA
CASSAPGDSGNTIYF,TGTGCCAGCAGCGCACCAGGGGATTCTGGAAACACCATATATTTT,TRBJ1-3,NA,TRBV28,NA
CASILPGQATEAFF,TGTGCCAGCATTCTACCCGGACAGGCCACTGAAGCTTTCTTT,TRBJ1-1,NA,TRBV2,TRBD1
CASSLRAVNEKLFF,TGCGCCAGCAGCTTGAGAGCTGTTAATGAAAAACTGTTTTTT,TRBJ1-4,NA,TRBV5-1,NA
CASSQASGGAAGTQYF,TGCGCCAGCAGCCAAGCTAGCGGGGGGGCCGCAGGGACGCAGTATTTT,TRBJ2-3,NA,TRBV4-3,TRBD2
CASSRTGGRGQPQHF,TGTGCCAGCAGTCGGACGGGGGGGAGGGGACAGCCCCAGCATTTT,TRBJ1-5,NA,TRBV28,NA
CASSLGTSNTGELFF,TGTGCCAGCAGCCTGGGAACTAGCAACACCGGGGAGCTGTTTTTT,TRBJ2-2,NA,TRBV5-4,NA
CSARDGQAAFF,TGCAGTGCTAGAGATGGACAGGCTGCTTTCTTT,TRBJ1-1,NA,TRBV20-1,TRBD1
CASSEAFETPLHF,TGTGCCAGCAGTGAAGCCTTTGAGACACCCCTCCACTTT,TRBJ1-6,few,TRBV2,NA
CASSLAVAETQYF,TGCGCCAGCAGCTTGGCGGTAGCAGAGACCCAGTACTTC,TRBJ2-5,NA,TRBV5-1,NA
CASSLEGTGMNTEAFF,TGCGCCAGCAGCTTGGAAGGGACAGGGATGAACACTGAAGCTTTCTTT,TRBJ1-1,NA,TRBV5-1,TRBD1
CSASGSGGAGETQYF,TGCAGTGCTAGTGGCAGCGGGGGGGCTGGAGAGACCCAGTACTTC,TRBJ2-5,NA,TRBV20-1,TRBD2
CASSVGGREQFF,TGTGCCAGCAGCGTTGGCGGGCGGGAGCAGTTCTTC,TRBJ2-1,NA,TRBV9,NA
CASSQDSWNTEAFF,TGTGCCAGCAGTCAGGACAGCTGGAACACTGAAGCTTTCTTT,TRBJ1-1,once,TRBV27,NA
CASSARVWETQYF,TGTGCCAGCAGTGCCAGGGTGTGGGAGACCCAGTACTTC,TRBJ2-5,NA,TRBV2,NA
CASSRPFQGVDTQYF,TGTGCCAGCAGCAGACCCTTTCAGGGGGTGGATACGCAGTATTTT,TRBJ2-3,NA,TRBV28,TRBD1